Listed below are T cell receptor beta chains from one sample, sequenced in a study of blood T cell repertoires in COVID-19. Method: immunoSEQ multiplex PCR; TCRdb's copy keeps in-frame clones and lacks some. The repertoire consists of under 250,000 clones, with roughly 90% occurring once and the leading ten covering 0.7% to 0.85%. The sequenced sample consisted of peripheral blood. The receptors come from a man in his sixties with COVID-19, enrolled during active disease. Both conserved end residues are part of each CDR3. The order of the fields is D gene, clone size, V gene, J gene, CDR3 protein, CDR3 DNA. The D gene is left open where the match is weak. Not all rows give a size; the values are once, few, many and, for expanded clones, a class.

.	.	TRBV4-1	TRBJ2-1	CASSLGSTRNEQFF	TGCGCCAGCAGCCTTGGGAGTACTCGCAATGAGCAGTTCTTC
TRBD1	.	TRBV27	TRBJ1-2	CASSLNGPTGNYGYTF	TGTGCCAGCAGTTTAAACGGCCCGACAGGGAACTATGGCTACACCTTC
TRBD2	.	TRBV7-8	TRBJ2-1	CASSYLYGGSSYNEQFF	TGTGCCAGCAGCTACCTTTATGGCGGGAGCTCCTACAATGAGCAGTTCTTC
TRBD1	few	TRBV18	TRBJ1-1	CASSRQGQNTEAFF	TGTGCCAGCTCAAGACAGGGCCAGAACACTGAAGCTTTCTTT
TRBD1	.	TRBV6-1	TRBJ2-1	CASSGLTGGSYNEQFF	TGTGCCAGCAGTGGATTGACAGGGGGCTCCTACAATGAGCAGTTCTTC
TRBD1	.	TRBV23-1	TRBJ1-5	CASSQRTGAGRQPQHF	TGCGCCAGCAGTCAAAGGACAGGGGCCGGGCGACAGCCCCAGCATTTT
TRBD2	.	TRBV10-3	TRBJ2-7	CAIRRDRTGTSGTYEQYF	TGTGCCATCAGACGGGACAGAACCGGGACTAGCGGAACCTACGAGCAGTACTTC
.	.	TRBV7-9	TRBJ1-4	CASSSRGGLELEKLFF	TGTGCCAGCAGCTCCCGGGGGGGTCTGGAGTTGGAAAAACTGTTTTTT
TRBD2	.	TRBV28	TRBJ2-7	CASSLGAREDYYEQYF	TGTGCCAGCAGTCTCGGCGCGCGGGAGGATTACTACGAGCAGTACTTC
.	.	TRBV12-5	TRBJ1-4	CASGTVSATNEKLFF	TGTGCTAGTGGTACCGTCAGTGCAACTAATGAAAAACTGTTTTTT
.	.	TRBV10-2	TRBJ1-2	CASMGQGNGYTF	TGCGCCAGCATGGGCCAGGGGAATGGCTACACCTTC
.	.	TRBV12-3/TRBV12-4	TRBJ2-3	CASSLRGRDTQYF	TGTGCCAGCAGTTTGAGAGGGAGGGATACGCAGTATTTT
TRBD2	.	TRBV4-2	TRBJ2-2	CASSQRTSSSTGELFF	TGTGCCAGCAGCCAGCGGACTAGCTCGAGCACCGGGGAGCTGTTTTTT
TRBD2	once	TRBV10-3	TRBJ2-1	CAISDGASGRTHNEQFF	TGTGCCATCAGTGACGGGGCTAGCGGGAGAACCCACAATGAGCAGTTCTTC
.	.	TRBV9	TRBJ2-1	CASSVRQNYNEQFF	TGTGCCAGCAGCGTTCGTCAGAACTACAATGAGCAGTTCTTC
.	.	TRBV5-8	TRBJ1-1	CASIDRHMNTEAFF	TGTGCCAGCATCGACAGGCACATGAACACTGAAGCTTTCTTT
.	.	TRBV6-5	TRBJ1-2	CASSHLRESYTF	TGTGCCAGCAGCCATCTCCGAGAGAGCTACACCTTC
.	.	TRBV21-1	TRBJ1-1	CASLDRGEEVAFF	TGTGCCAGCCTGGACAGGGGTGAGGAGGTAGCTTTCTTT
TRBD1	.	TRBV29-1	TRBJ1-1	CSVGQGTYTEAFF	TGCAGCGTGGGACAGGGGACCTACACTGAAGCTTTCTTT
TRBD1	.	TRBV6-6	TRBJ1-6	CASSRQGHSPLHF	TGTGCCAGCAGTAGACAGGGTCATTCACCCCTCCACTTT
TRBD1	.	TRBV6-6	TRBJ2-7	CASSPLQALQGAYEQYF	TGTGCCAGCAGTCCGCTCCAAGCGTTACAGGGGGCTTACGAGCAGTACTTC
TRBD1	.	TRBV28	TRBJ2-1	CASSDRAIYNEQFF	TGTGCCAGCAGCGACAGGGCTATCTACAATGAGCAGTTCTTC
.	.	TRBV18	TRBJ2-1	CASSPGRHEQFF	TGTGCCAGCTCACCAGGGCGTCATGAGCAGTTCTTC